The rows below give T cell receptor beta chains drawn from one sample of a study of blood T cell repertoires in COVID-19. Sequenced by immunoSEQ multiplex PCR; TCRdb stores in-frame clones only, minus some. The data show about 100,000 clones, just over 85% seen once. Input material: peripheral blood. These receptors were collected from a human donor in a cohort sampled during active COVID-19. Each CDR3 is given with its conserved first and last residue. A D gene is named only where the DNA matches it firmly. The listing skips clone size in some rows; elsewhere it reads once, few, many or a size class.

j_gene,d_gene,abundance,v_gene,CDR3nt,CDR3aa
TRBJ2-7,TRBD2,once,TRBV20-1,TGCAGTGCTAGTTTATCCGGGAGGGCCCACGAGCAGTACTTC,CSASLSGRAHEQYF
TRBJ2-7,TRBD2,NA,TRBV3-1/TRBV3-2,TGTGCCAGCAGCCCTTCCGGGACTAGGTTCTACGAGCAGTACTTC,CASSPSGTRFYEQYF
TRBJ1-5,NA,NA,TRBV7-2,TGTGCCAGCAGCCCCGGGGGATCCGGTCAGCCCCAGCATTTT,CASSPGGSGQPQHF
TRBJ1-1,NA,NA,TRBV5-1,TGCGCCAGCAGCTTGGAGGGGGAGCCTTGGAACACTGAAGCTTTCTTT,CASSLEGEPWNTEAFF
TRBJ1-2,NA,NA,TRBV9,TGTGCCAGCAGCGTAGCGGGCAGGGCCAACTATGGCTACACCTTC,CASSVAGRANYGYTF
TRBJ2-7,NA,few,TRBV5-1,TGCGCCAGCAGCTTAACAGGGAACGGATACGAGCAGTACTTC,CASSLTGNGYEQYF
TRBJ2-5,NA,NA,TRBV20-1,TGCAGTGCCAGAGAGACCCAGTACTTC,CSARETQYF
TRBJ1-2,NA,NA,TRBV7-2,TGTGCCAGCAGCCCAGACCGGGGCCCGGCGGGGGGCTACACCTTC,CASSPDRGPAGGYTF
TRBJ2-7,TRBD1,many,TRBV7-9,TGTGCCAGCAGCTTTGGACAGGGGGCAATTGACGAGCAGTACTTC,CASSFGQGAIDEQYF
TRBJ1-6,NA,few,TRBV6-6,TGTGCCAGCAGTTACCTGGCTGGGAGCTATAATTCACCCCTCCACTTT,CASSYLAGSYNSPLHF
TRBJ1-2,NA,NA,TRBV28,TGTGCCAGCAGTCTCCGACAGAACTATGGCTACACCTTC,CASSLRQNYGYTF
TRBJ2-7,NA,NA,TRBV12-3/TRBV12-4,TGTGCCAGCAGTTTTGCAGGGAACTACGAGCAGTACTTC,CASSFAGNYEQYF
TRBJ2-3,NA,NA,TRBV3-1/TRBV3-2,TGTGCCAGCAGCCCGTCGGAGGGCCGGGGCACAGATACGCAGTATTTT,CASSPSEGRGTDTQYF
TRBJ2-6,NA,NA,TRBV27,TGTGCCAGCAGTTACCAGGGGCTAGGGGCCAACGTCCTGACTTTC,CASSYQGLGANVLTF
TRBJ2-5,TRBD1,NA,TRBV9,TGTGCCAGCACCAGGACAGGGGGCATAGAGACCCAGTACTTC,CASTRTGGIETQYF
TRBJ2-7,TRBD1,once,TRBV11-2,TGTGCCAGCAGCCGCCTCCCAGGGACAGTAAACGAGCAGTACTTC,CASSRLPGTVNEQYF
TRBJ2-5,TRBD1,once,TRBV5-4,TGTGCCAGCAGCTTGGACAGGGGGAAGCAAGAGACCCAGTACTTC,CASSLDRGKQETQYF
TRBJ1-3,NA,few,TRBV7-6,TGTGCCAGCAGCTTGAGCCCGACAAGATCTGGAAACACCATATATTTT,CASSLSPTRSGNTIYF
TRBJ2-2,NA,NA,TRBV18,TGTGCCAGCTCACCACCGAGCTCCGGGGAGCTGTTTTTT,CASSPPSSGELFF